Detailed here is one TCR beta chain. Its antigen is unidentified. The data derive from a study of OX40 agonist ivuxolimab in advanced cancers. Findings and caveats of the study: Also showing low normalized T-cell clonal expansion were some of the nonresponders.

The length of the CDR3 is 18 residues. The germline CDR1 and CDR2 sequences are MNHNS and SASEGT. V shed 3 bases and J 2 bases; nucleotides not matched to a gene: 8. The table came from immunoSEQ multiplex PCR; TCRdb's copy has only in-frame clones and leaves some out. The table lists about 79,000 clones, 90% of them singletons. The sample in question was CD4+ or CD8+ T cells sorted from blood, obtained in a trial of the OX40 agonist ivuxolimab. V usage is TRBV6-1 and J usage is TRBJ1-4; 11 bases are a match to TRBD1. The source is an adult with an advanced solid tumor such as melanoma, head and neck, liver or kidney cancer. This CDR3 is CASSDPGQGVPTNEKLFF. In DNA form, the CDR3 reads TGTGCCAGCAGTGACCCGGGACAGGGGGTCCCCACTAATGAAAAACTGTTTTTT.